This T cell receptor beta chain was identified in a study of regulatory T cells in long-lasting Graves disease (dated by TCRdb to 2020 to 2023). Study-wide context: Antithyroid drugs had been taken for less than 3 months by newly diagnosed Graves' disease patients. The study was conducted in China and was registered as a clinical trial. A total of around 35 samples were covered by TCR sequencing, comprising approximately 13 persistent and approximately 20 newly diagnosed Graves' disease patients. This study used TCR sequencing and RNA sequencing of peripheral blood to compare persistent Graves' disease patients against newly diagnosed Graves' disease patients. Results and caveats for the whole study, not just this receptor: Persistent disease showed preferential use of TRBV28, TRBJ1-2 and TRBJ2-5, whereas newly diagnosed disease favored TRBV20-1 and TRBJ2-1. Compared with newly diagnosed patients, patients with persistent Graves' disease had lower TCR Shannon entropy and fewer highly expanded clones, which suggests clonal expansion. The authors acknowledged the small sample size as a limitation that may reduce accuracy. A larger number of public clonotypes was shared among persistent patients (around 2,500) than among newly diagnosed patients (roughly 980). Only the TCR beta chain was sequenced and analyzed. Only peripheral blood was studied, because thyroid tissue, the primary lesion, was inaccessible.

Library creation used multiplex PCR. The listed sequencing device is Illumina HiSeq 4000. CDR3 regions were amplified by Arm-PCR with iRepertoire HTBI primers to construct TCR beta libraries. Gel purification was performed on PCR products prior to sequencing. For the original study's pipeline: A total of fewer than 70 TRBV and some 13 TRBJ segments were identified across samples and were used for gene usage analysis of CDR3 amino acid clonotypes. COPE and FqMerger were used to merge the filtered high-quality paired reads into contigs. Contigs were aligned with BLAST to IMGT TRBV, TRBD and TRBJ reference genes, and CDR3 was defined per IMGT. Highly expanded clones were defined as clonotypes with a frequency above 0.1%. Shannon entropy served as the measure of repertoire diversity, while the Gini coefficient captured V-J evenness. A clonotype was considered public if more than one individual shared it. The public reads were reprocessed in TCRdb via fastp at Q25 and MiXCR, keeping in-frame beta chains. CDR3 protein duplicates are merged, each entry listing the most common genes and DNA. The V and J calls were determined by TCRdb, not by the authors. The sample has a few hundred thousand distinct CDR3 sequences on record, roughly 10% of them singletons. The top ten constitute approximately 17% of the sample.

The CDR1 and CDR2 encoded by the germline V gene are LGHNA and YSLEER. From cysteine to phenylalanine, the CDR3 is 14 amino acids long. The DNA shown is the 42-base CDR3, in frame from base 1. V and J lose 0 bases and 3 bases, and a span of 8 bases separates them. In light of the paper, this sample's time point label describes: newly diagnosed GD, antithyroid drugs for less than 3 months. RNA was extracted from PBMCs in TRIzol for both TCR sequencing and RNA sequencing. The diagnosis of Graves' disease followed American Thyroid Association guidelines. The patients came from an endocrinology department in Xi'an, China. Each patient gave roughly 8.4 milliliters of peripheral blood, collected in an EDTA anticoagulant tube. Ficoll Paque Plus density gradient separation was used to isolate PBMCs, and no additional T cell sorting was done. An Agilent 2100 Bioanalyzer and agarose gel were used to check RNA quality, while a NanoDrop 2000 measured RNA concentration.

The table lists this clonotype with a few counts. Its antigen remains undetermined. No much larger clone is present one base from it, and per-base qualities are unavailable. These records were also assigned to another study, of T cells in Graves' hyperthyroidism and ophthalmopathy. That second publication adds: A patient counted as having stable Graves' hyperthyroidism if no progression to ophthalmopathy occurred over 18 months of follow-up. Hyperthyroidism patients were aged 18 to 65 years and newly diagnosed, with disease duration of less than 2 months. Any patient with an uncontrolled infection, another autoimmune disease, pregnancy or lactation was excluded. Clinical symptoms, serum thyroxine and TRAb, thyroid ultrasound, and orbital computed tomography formed the basis for the diagnoses. A first-round RT-PCR of the TCR CDR3 used the HTBI primer set with the Qiagen OneStep RT-PCR kit. Most expanded thyroid clonotypes (frequency above 0.001) were also found in blood, which suggests that blood repertoires may mirror thyroid immune responses. A 13 V-J signature model separated ophthalmopathy from stable hyperthyroidism, with nearly 90% sensitivity and 81% to 83% specificity in cross-validation and 80%/75% in testing. During validation, the model predicted progression to ophthalmopathy a median of around 7 months ahead of onset, with around 71% sensitivity and around 73% specificity. To identify distinguishing TCR V-J signatures, a discovery cohort of around 100 patients was used, comprising 40 to 45 with Graves' ophthalmopathy and some 57 with stable Graves' hyperthyroidism. Whether ophthalmopathy could be predicted prospectively was tested in an independent validation cohort made up of roughly 19 hyperthyroidism patients plus 17 patients who later progressed to ophthalmopathy. The 95 to 100 discovery patients were randomly split 7:3 into training and test sets. The study also compared thyroid tissue and blood T-cell repertoires from more than five Graves' hyperthyroidism patients. After blood sampling, hyperthyroidism patients were treated with methimazole at a starting dose of 30 mg daily, and ophthalmopathy patients were treated with high-dose intravenous methylprednisolone. Libraries were constructed in a second round of multiplex PCR, after which size selection and purification were performed. The libraries were sequenced on an Illumina HiSeq2000 using paired-end 100 bp reads. SOAPnuke was used to process the raw data, throwing out any read that contained adapters or uncalled bases, had a mean Phred below 15, or lacked an exact constant-primer or identifier match. High-quality paired reads were merged using COPE v1.2.5, and each unique nucleotide sequence was defined as a clonotype. MiTCR v1.1 was used to align the clonotypes against IMGT TRBV, TRBD and TRBJ reference segments. Only V-J combinations with frequency above 0.0001, covering 99.2% of repertoires, were analysed. A TCS score was defined as the ratio of F50 (clonal expansion) to E x V (chaos), with BLOSUM62-based TCRdist applied between CDR3 peptides within each V-J. Welch's t-statistics and random forest reduced approximately 520 V-J features to fewer than 15, which were used in a naive Bayes classifier (R e1071). No statistical method was used to set the sample size in advance, and investigators knew the group allocation. According to the paper, TCR Vbeta CDR3 sequencing was carried out on 135 peripheral blood samples, which came from fewer than 50 ophthalmopathy, fewer than 80 hyperthyroidism and approximately 17 progressor patients.

The TCR originated in a woman aged 18-29 years with Graves disease. Donor details come from another sample of the same person, matched by shared clones. This sample comprised peripheral blood mononuclear cells (PBMCs), obtained at new diagnosis, from a patient treated with antithyroid drugs. The receptor chain draws on TRBV4-3 and TRBJ1-1; a confident D gene designation cannot be given. The nucleotide sequence is TGCGCCAGCAGCCAAGAAAAGTATGACACTGAAGCTTTCTTT. Its coded protein is CASSQEKYDTEAFF.